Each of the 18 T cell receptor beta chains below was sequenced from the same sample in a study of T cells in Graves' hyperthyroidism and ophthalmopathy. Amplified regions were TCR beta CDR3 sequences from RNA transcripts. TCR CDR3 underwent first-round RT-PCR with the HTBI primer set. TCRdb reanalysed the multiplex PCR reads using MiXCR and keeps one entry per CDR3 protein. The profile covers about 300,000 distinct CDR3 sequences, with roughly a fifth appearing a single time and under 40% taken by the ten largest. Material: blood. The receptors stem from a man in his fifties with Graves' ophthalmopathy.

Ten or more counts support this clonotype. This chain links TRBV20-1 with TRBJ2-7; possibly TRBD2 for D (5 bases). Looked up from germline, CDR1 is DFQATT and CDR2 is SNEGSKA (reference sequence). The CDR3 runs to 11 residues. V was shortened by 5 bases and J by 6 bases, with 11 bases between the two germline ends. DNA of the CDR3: TGCAGTGCTTCCTCCCGGGGCGAGCAGTACTTC. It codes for CSASSRGEQYF.

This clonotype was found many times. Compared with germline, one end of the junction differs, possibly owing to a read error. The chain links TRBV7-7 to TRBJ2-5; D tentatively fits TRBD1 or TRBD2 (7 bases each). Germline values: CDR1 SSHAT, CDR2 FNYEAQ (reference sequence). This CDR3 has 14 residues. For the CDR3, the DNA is TGTGCTAGCAGCCCAGGGGGAGGGGGAGAGACCCAGTACTTC. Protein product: CASSPGGGGETQYF.

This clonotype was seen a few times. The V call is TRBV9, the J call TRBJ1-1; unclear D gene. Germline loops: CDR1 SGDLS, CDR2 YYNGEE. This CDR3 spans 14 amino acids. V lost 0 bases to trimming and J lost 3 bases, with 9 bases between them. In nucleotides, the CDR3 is TGTGCCAGCAGCGTAGATACGTTCTACACTGAAGCTTTCTTT. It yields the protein CASSVDTFYTEAFF.

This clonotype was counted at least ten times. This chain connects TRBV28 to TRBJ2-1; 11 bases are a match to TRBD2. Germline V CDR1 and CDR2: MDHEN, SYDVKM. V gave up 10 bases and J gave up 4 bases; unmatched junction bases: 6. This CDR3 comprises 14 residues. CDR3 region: CATLAGGGYNEQFF. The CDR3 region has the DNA TGTGCCACCCTAGCGGGAGGAGGGTACAATGAGCAGTTCTTC.

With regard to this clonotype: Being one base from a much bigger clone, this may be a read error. CDR3: CTSSYSVGRPAVAFF. Here the CDR3 DNA reads TGTACCAGCAGTTACTCCGTCGGTCGCCCCGCCGTGGCTTTCTTT. V and J are TRBV6-5 and TRBJ1-1, with no clear D. CDR3 length equals 15 residues. Germline V gives CDR1 MNHEY, CDR2 SVGAGI.

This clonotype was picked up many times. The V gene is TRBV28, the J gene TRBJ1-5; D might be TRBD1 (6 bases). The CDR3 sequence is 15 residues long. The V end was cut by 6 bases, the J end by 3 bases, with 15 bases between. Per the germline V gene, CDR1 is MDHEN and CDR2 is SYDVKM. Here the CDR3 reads CASSLTQGTNQPQHF. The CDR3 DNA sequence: TGTGCCAGCAGCCTGACACAGGGTACCAATCAGCCCCAGCATTTT.

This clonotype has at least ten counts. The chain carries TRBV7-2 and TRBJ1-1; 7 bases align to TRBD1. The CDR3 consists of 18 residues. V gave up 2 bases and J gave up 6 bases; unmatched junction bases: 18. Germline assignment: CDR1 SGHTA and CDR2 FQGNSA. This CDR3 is CASSLSSARTGPQSEAFF. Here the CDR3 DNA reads TGTGCCAGCAGCTTATCTTCGGCTCGGACAGGTCCGCAATCTGAAGCTTTCTTT.

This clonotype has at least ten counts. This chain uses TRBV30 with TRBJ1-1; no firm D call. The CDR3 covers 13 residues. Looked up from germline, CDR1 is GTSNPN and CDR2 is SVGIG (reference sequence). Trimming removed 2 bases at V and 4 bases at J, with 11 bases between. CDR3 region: CAWSTGFGTEAFF. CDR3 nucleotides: TGTGCCTGGAGTACCGGGTTTGGCACTGAAGCTTTCTTT.

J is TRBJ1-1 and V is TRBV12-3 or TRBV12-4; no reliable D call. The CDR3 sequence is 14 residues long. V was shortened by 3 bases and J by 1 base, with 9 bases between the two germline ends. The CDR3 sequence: CASSFSTGNTEAFF. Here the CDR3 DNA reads TGTGCCAGCAGTTTCTCTACTGGGAACACTGAAGCTTTCTTT.

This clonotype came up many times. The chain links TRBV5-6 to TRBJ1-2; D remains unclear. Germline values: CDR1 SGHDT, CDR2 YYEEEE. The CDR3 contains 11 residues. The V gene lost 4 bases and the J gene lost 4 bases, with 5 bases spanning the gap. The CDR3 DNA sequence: TGTGCCAGCAGCGCATCCTATGGCTACACCTTC. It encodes CASSASYGYTF. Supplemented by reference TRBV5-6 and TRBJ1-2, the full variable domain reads DAGVTQSPTHLIKTRGQQVTLRCSPKSGHDTVSWYQQALGQGPQFIFQYYEEEERQRGNFPDRFSGHQFPNYSSELNVNALLLGDSALYLCASSASYGYTFGSGTRLTVV.

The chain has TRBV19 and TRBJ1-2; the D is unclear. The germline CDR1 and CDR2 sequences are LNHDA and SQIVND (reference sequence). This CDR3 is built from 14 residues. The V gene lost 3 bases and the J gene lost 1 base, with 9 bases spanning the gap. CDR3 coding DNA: TGTGCCAGTAGTATTCTCGGGGTTAACTATGGCTACACCTTC. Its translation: CASSILGVNYGYTF.

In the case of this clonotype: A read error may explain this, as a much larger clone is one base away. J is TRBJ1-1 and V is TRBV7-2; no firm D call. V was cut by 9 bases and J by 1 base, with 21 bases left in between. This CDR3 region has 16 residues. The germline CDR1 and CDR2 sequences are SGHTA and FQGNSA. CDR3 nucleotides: TGTGCCAGGACTTCTGGAGCGAGGCAACGGAACACTGAAGCTTTCTTT. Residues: CARTSGARQRNTEAFF.

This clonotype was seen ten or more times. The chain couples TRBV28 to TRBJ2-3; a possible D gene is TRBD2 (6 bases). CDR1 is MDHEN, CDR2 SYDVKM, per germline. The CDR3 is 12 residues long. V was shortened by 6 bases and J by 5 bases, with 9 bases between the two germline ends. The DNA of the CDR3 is TGTGCCAGCAGGGGACTCGAAGATACGCAGTATTTT. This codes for CASRGLEDTQYF.

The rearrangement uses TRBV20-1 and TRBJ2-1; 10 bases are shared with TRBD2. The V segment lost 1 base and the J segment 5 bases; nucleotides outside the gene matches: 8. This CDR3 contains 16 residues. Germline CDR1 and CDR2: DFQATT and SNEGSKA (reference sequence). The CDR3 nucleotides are TGCAGTGCTAGAGGTGCCGGGACTAGCGCCGACAATGAGCAGTTCTTC. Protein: CSARGAGTSADNEQFF.

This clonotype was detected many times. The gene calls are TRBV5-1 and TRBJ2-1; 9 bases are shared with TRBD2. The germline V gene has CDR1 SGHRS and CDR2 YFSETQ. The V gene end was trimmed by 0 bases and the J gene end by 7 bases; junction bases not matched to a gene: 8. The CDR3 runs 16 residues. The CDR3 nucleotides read TGCGCCAGCAGCTTGGGCGGAGCGGGAGGCCAAAATGAGCAGTTCTTC. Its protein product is CASSLGGAGGQNEQFF.

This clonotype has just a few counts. In DNA, the CDR3 is TGTGCCAGCAGAAAAGGACTAACGGGAGGGGTAGGATACGAGCAGTACTTC. Protein sequence: CASRKGLTGGVGYEQYF. J is TRBJ2-7 and V is TRBV28; 8 positions match TRBD2. V gave up 6 bases and J gave up 4 bases; unmatched junction bases: 17. The CDR3 is 17 residues long. CDR1 and CDR2 (germline): MDHEN, SYDVKM.

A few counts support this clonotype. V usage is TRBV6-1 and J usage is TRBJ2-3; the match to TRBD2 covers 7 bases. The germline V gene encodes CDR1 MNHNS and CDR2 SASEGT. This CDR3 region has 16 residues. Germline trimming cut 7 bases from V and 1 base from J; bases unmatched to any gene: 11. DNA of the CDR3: TGTGCCAGCATGATCGTAAGGGCGGGGGGCACAGATACGCAGTATTTT. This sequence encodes CASMIVRAGGTDTQYF.

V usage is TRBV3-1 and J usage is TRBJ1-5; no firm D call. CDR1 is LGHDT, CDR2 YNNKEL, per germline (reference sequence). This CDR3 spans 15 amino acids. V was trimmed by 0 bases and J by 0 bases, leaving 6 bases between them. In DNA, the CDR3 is TGTGCCAGCAGCCAAGATCGGGGTAGCAATCAGCCCCAGCATTTT. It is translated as CASSQDRGSNQPQHF.